These 25 T cell receptor beta chains came from one sample sequenced in a study of blood T cell repertoires in COVID-19 (TCRdb year 2020). Library construction relied on the immunoSEQ multiplex PCR assay. TCRdb's version of the immuneACCESS table is confined to in-frame rearrangements and falls short of the full clone set. An unresolved V gene accounts for under half of the shortfall where checked; the remainder is of unknown origin. The sample table shows about 72,000 clones, and approximately 84% are seen once. 11% of the sample belongs to the ten largest clones. Specimen: peripheral blood. These receptors were taken from a man aged 65 to 79 with active or convalescent COVID-19.

The gene calls are TRBV28 and TRBJ1-5; D perhaps matches TRBD1 (5 bases). The V end was cut by 3 bases, the J end by 5 bases, with 8 bases between. The CDR3 has 13 amino acids. Per germline, CDR1 MDHEN and CDR2 SYDVKM. The CDR3 region has the DNA TGTGCCAGCAGTTTCTGGGGCCATCAGCCCCAGCATTTT. This codes for CASSFWGHQPQHF.

This clone was found a few times. V gene TRBV6-5 combines with J gene TRBJ1-4; possible D gene TRBD1, 5 bases. The CDR3 length is 15 residues. V gave up 7 bases and J gave up 6 bases, with 18 bases separating them. CDR1 is MNHEY and CDR2 is SVGAGI in the germline V gene. CDR3 sequence: CASTLTGDGYEKLFF. The DNA of the CDR3 is TGTGCCAGCACCCTCACGGGGGACGGTTATGAAAAACTGTTTTTT.

This chain joins TRBV29-1 and TRBJ2-7; D might be TRBD2 (6 bases). This CDR3 contains 15 residues. Germline-derived CDR1 and CDR2 are SQVTM and ANQGSEA. V gave up 4 bases and J gave up 4 bases, with 20 bases separating them. For the CDR3, the DNA is TGCAGCGTTGTCGTCAAGGAGGGAGGTGGGTACGAGCAGTACTTC. Protein: CSVVVKEGGGYEQYF.

This clone has at least ten counts. The V call is TRBV19, the J call TRBJ1-6, with a possible D match to TRBD1 (5 bases). There are 13 residues in the CDR3. Per germline, CDR1 LNHDA and CDR2 SQIVND (reference sequence). V was shortened by 4 bases and J by 13 bases, with 14 bases between the two germline ends. This chain's CDR3 is CASSTSSGAPLHF. The CDR3 bases are TGTGCCAGTAGTACCTCCAGCGGGGCGCCCCTCCACTTT.

The gene calls are TRBV5-1 and TRBJ2-1, with 14 bases that match TRBD2. CDR1 is SGHRS and CDR2 is YFSETQ in the germline V gene. The CDR3 is 15 residues long. J was trimmed by 9 bases and V by 0 bases; bases with no gene match: 2. The chain's CDR3 is CASSLGLAGGVEQFF. The CDR3 DNA sequence: TGCGCCAGCAGCTTGGGACTAGCGGGAGGGGTTGAGCAGTTCTTC.

The chain combines TRBV3-1 (or the pseudogene TRBV3-2) with TRBJ2-6; 8 bases are a match to TRBD1. The CDR3 spans 17 residues. The germline CDR1 and CDR2 sequences are LGHDT and YNNKEL (reference sequence). J gave up 0 bases and V 5 bases, and 6 bases lay outside the gene matches. CDR3 bases: TGTGCCAGCAGCAACGGACAGGGCTTCTCTGGGGCCAACGTCCTGACTTTC. Translated, it gives CASSNGQGFSGANVLTF.

This clone came up a few times. The chain is built from TRBV14 and TRBJ2-5; 8 bases align to TRBD2. Germline-derived CDR1 and CDR2 are SGHDN and FVKESK. CDR3 length: 14 amino acids. Trimming removed 3 bases from V and 5 bases from J; junction bases left unmatched: 5. CDR3 protein: CASSQAGGQETQYF. The CDR3 DNA reads as TGTGCCAGCAGCCAGGCGGGGGGCCAGGAGACCCAGTACTTC. Complete variable domain (other parts from reference TRBV14 and TRBJ2-5): EAGVTQFPSHSVIEKGQTVTLRCDPISGHDNLYWYRRVMGKEIKFLLHFVKESKQDESGMPNNRFLAERTGGTYSTLKVQPAELEDSGVYFCASSQAGGQETQYFGPGTRLLVL.

The chain couples TRBV28 to TRBJ1-4; no clear D gene. The germline V and J ends were trimmed by 8 bases and 6 bases, with 16 bases remaining between them. The CDR3 runs to 14 residues. Germline V lookup: CDR1 MDHEN, CDR2 SYDVKM. The CDR3 loop reads CASASGSAHEKLFF. For the CDR3, the DNA is TGTGCCAGCGCATCGGGGTCAGCTCATGAAAAACTGTTTTTT.

The chain combines TRBV9 with TRBJ2-1, with 10 bases that match TRBD2. The CDR3 contains 15 residues. Germline values: CDR1 SGDLS, CDR2 YYNGEE. The V segment lost 0 bases and the J segment 8 bases; nucleotides outside the gene matches: 5. The CDR3 DNA sequence: TGTGCCAGCAGCGTAGGGAGCGGGAGGGCCGATGAGCAGTTCTTC. This codes for CASSVGSGRADEQFF.

Points on this clone: Relative to the germline gene, one junction end is altered; a read error may explain this. The chain recombines TRBV3-1 (or the pseudogene TRBV3-2) with TRBJ2-1, with TRBD2 matching 9 bases. In germline, CDR1 is LGHDT, CDR2 YNNKEL (reference sequence). The CDR3 loop spans 18 amino acids. The CDR3 loop reads CASSQDPSLAGRYTEQFF. CDR3 bases: TGTGCCAGCAGCCAAGATCCCTCCCTAGCGGGAAGGTACACTGAGCAGTTCTTC.

The chain joins TRBV6-5 to TRBJ1-5; D remains ambiguous. This CDR3 comprises 15 residues. The germline V gene encodes CDR1 MNHEY and CDR2 SVGAGI. Trimming left V 2 bases short and J 6 bases short, with 14 bases between. The CDR3 is CASSYDGSISQPQHF. As DNA, the CDR3 is TGTGCCAGCAGTTACGACGGGTCTATAAGTCAGCCCCAGCATTTT.

The chain couples TRBV29-1 to TRBJ2-5; the match to TRBD2 covers 11 bases. Per the germline V gene, CDR1 is SQVTM and CDR2 is ANQGSEA. Trimming removed 6 bases from V and 4 bases from J; junction bases left unmatched: 4. The CDR3 has 13 residues. The CDR3 bases are TGCAGCGTCCCCGGACTAGCGGGAGAGACCCAGTACTTC. It encodes CSVPGLAGETQYF.

V and J are TRBV5-1 and TRBJ1-6; the D gene is possibly TRBD1 (5 bases). V shed 0 bases and J shed 5 bases, with 6 bases lying between them. The CDR3 loop spans 14 amino acids. Germline CDR1 is SGHRS and CDR2 is YFSETQ. This CDR3 is CASSLGQNNSPLHF. The CDR3 nucleotides are TGCGCCAGCAGCTTGGGACAGAATAATTCACCCCTCCACTTT.

J is TRBJ1-6 and V is TRBV18; 8 bases map to TRBD1. CDR1 is KGHSH and CDR2 is LQKENI in the germline V gene. The CDR3 sequence is 14 residues long. V shed 1 base and J 11 bases; nucleotides not matched to a gene: 4. The CDR3 region has the DNA TGTGCCAGCTCACCACAGGGACAGGAGACACCCCTCCACTTT. Encoded protein: CASSPQGQETPLHF.

The J gene is TRBJ1-2, the V gene TRBV30; D remains unclear. V was pared by 2 bases and J by 2 bases, with 6 bases between. The CDR3 is 12 amino acids. CDR1 is GTSNPN, CDR2 SVGIG, per germline (reference sequence). The chain's CDR3 is CAWSPGNYGYTF. DNA for the CDR3: TGTGCCTGGAGTCCCGGGAACTATGGCTACACCTTC.

The rearrangement joins TRBV28 to TRBJ2-7; possible D gene TRBD1, 6 bases. Germline CDR1 and CDR2: MDHEN and SYDVKM. The CDR3 runs 14 residues. The V end lost 5 bases, the J end lost 6 bases, and 17 bases lay between the germline ends. As DNA, the CDR3 is TGTGCCAGCAGTCAGGCAGGGGAAGTTCGCGAGCAGTACTTC. Translating gives CASSQAGEVREQYF.

This clone was seen just once. This chain connects TRBV6-1 to TRBJ1-2, with unresolved D. CDR1 and CDR2 (germline): MNHNS, SASEGT. V dropped 3 bases and J dropped 5 bases, with 4 bases sitting between them. The CDR3 runs to 11 residues. CDR3 nucleotide sequence: TGTGCCAGCAGTGACGTTTATGGCTACACCTTC. Encoded protein: CASSDVYGYTF.

J is TRBJ2-7 and V is TRBV19, with D perhaps TRBD2 (6 bases). This CDR3 spans 13 amino acids. The germline CDR1 and CDR2 sequences are LNHDA and SQIVND (reference sequence). V lost 0 bases to trimming and J lost 11 bases, with 14 bases between them. CDR3 sequence (DNA): TGTGCCAGTAGTATAGATCTCGGGACTCCTAAGTACTTC. Translated: CASSIDLGTPKYF.

V is TRBV9 and J is TRBJ2-7, with TRBD1 identical over 7 bases. Unmatched junction bases numbered 7, after V lost 2 bases and J lost 2 bases. Germline CDR1 SGDLS, CDR2 YYNGEE. This CDR3 spans 15 amino acids. The DNA for the CDR3 is TGTGCCAGCAGCGTCAGTGAGGGGGCGGCCTACGAGCAGTACTTC. Translation: CASSVSEGAAYEQYF.

The V and J genes are TRBV18 and TRBJ2-5; D may be TRBD2 (5 bases). Per germline, CDR1 KGHSH and CDR2 LQKENI. CDR3 length equals 15 residues. V was trimmed by 2 bases and J by 2 bases, leaving 12 bases between them. The DNA of the CDR3 is TGTGCCAGCTCACCAATTGGGGAGACTCAAGAGACCCAGTACTTC. This gives the protein CASSPIGETQETQYF.

CDR3 in amino acids: CATSPKFGSLAGTREQYF. In DNA, the CDR3 is TGTGCCACCAGCCCCAAGTTCGGGTCGCTAGCGGGGACTAGGGAGCAGTACTTC. The genes are TRBV24-1 and TRBJ2-7; 9 bases are a match to TRBD2. V trimming: 7 bases; J trimming: 7 bases; junction bases outside the gene matches: 22. Germline lookup yields CDR1 KGHDR and CDR2 SFDVKD. This CDR3 is 18 amino acids long.

This chain joins TRBV28 and TRBJ1-2; TRBD1 might be the D (6 bases). With 10 bases removed from V and 5 bases from J, the gap between germline ends came to 17 bases. This CDR3 is built from 13 residues. Germline V gene lookup returns CDR1 MDHEN and CDR2 SYDVKM. For the CDR3, the DNA is TGTGCCACCTTTATCGGGACAAGTTATGGCTACACCTTC. Protein: CATFIGTSYGYTF.

CDR3 DNA: TGTGCCAGCAGTTCCCAACAGGGGGCCCAGACCGAGCAGTACTTC. It specifies CASSSQQGAQTEQYF. This chain links TRBV28 with TRBJ2-7; TRBD1 agrees at 9 bases. J was trimmed by 6 bases and V by 4 bases; bases with no gene match: 10. CDR3 length: 15 amino acids. From germline, CDR1 is MDHEN and CDR2 SYDVKM.

The chain links TRBV5-1 to TRBJ2-1; D is possibly TRBD2 (5 bases). V lost 0 bases to trimming and J lost 9 bases, with 7 bases between them. Germline V gene data show CDR1 as SGHRS and CDR2 as YFSETQ. This CDR3 spans 12 amino acids. The CDR3 bases are TGCGCCAGCAGCTTGGATCGGGGTGAGCAGTTCTTC. Residues: CASSLDRGEQFF.

The rearrangement links TRBV3-1 (or the pseudogene TRBV3-2) to TRBJ1-4, with 7 bases that match TRBD1. Germline V gene lookup returns CDR1 LGHDT and CDR2 YNNKEL (reference sequence). V was clipped by 2 bases and J by 7 bases; unmatched bases: 4. The CDR3 contains 14 residues. The CDR3 DNA follows: TGTGCCAGCAGCCAATCCCACAGGGGTGAAAAACTGTTTTTT. Residues: CASSQSHRGEKLFF.